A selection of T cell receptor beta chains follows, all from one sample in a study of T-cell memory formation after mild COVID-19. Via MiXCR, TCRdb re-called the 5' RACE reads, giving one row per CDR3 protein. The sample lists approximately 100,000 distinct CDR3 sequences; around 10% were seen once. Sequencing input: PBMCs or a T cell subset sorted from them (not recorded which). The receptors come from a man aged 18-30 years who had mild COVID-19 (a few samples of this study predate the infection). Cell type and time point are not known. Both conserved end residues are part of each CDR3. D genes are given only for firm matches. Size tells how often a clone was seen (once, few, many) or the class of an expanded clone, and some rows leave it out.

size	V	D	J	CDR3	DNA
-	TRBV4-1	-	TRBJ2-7	CASSLRPAEGVYEQYF	TGCGCCAGCAGCCTTCGTCCGGCAGAGGGTGTATACGAGCAGTACTTC
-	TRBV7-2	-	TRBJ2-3	CASSFHPGTQYF	TGTGCCAGCAGCTTTCACCCGGGTACGCAGTATTTT
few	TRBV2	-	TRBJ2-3	CASPFPGLGDTQYF	TGTGCCAGCCCATTTCCGGGACTGGGCGATACGCAGTATTTT
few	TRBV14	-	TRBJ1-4	CASSQGVSYGGRFEKLFF	TGTGCCAGCAGCCAAGGAGTGAGCTACGGGGGGCGCTTTGAAAAACTGTTTTTT
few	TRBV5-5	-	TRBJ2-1	CASSFGNGEGEQFF	-
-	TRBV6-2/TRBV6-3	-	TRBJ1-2	CASSPPGQNYGYTF	TGTGCCAGCAGCCCACCCGGACAGAACTATGGCTACACCTTC
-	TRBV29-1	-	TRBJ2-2	CSAEDTGELFF	TGCAGCGCCGAGGACACCGGGGAGCTGTTTTTT
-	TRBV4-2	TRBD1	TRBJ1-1	CASSLGYRGADTEAFF	TGTGCCAGCAGCCTCGGATACAGGGGAGCGGACACTGAAGCTTTCTTT
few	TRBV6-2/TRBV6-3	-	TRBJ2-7	CASSSAGNSYEQYF	TGTGCCAGCAGTTCTGCCGGGAACTCCTACGAGCAGTACTTC
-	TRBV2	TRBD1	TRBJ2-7	CASSARTGGYEQYF	TGTGCCAGCAGTGCTCGGACAGGGGGCTACGAGCAGTACTTC
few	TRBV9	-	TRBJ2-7	CASSAGTETYEQYF	TGTGCCAGCAGCGCCGGGACTGAGACCTACGAGCAGTACTTC
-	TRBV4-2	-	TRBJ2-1	CASSQERTDSYNEQFF	TGTGCCAGCAGCCAAGAAAGGACGGACTCCTACAATGAGCAGTTCTTC
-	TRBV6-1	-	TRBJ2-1	CASSGGLASYNEQFF	TGTGCCAGCAGTGGGGGTTTGGCGTCCTACAATGAGCAGTTCTTC
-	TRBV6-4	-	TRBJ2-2	CASSFRGDPVSGELFF	TGTGCCAGCAGTTTCAGGGGCGATCCCGTATCCGGGGAGCTGTTTTTT
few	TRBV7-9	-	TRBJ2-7	CASSFGGLDEQYF	TGTGCCAGCAGCTTCGGGGGGCTGGACGAGCAGTACTTC
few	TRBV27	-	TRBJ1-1	CASSLGTGRAFF	TGTGCCAGCAGTTTAGGGACCGGGCGGGCTTTCTTT
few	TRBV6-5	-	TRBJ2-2	CASSSTNTGELFF	TGTGCCAGCAGTTCGACGAACACCGGGGAGCTGTTTTTT
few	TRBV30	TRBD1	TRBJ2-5	CAWSVGTGGWETQYF	TGTGCCTGGAGTGTGGGGACAGGGGGCTGGGAGACCCAGTACTTC
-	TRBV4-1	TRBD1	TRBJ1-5	CASSQAGRGINQPQHF	TGCGCCAGCAGCCAAGCGGGCAGGGGGATCAATCAGCCCCAGCATTTT
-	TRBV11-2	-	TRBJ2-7	CASRKKNVHSYEQYF	TGTGCCAGCAGAAAAAAAAATGTCCACTCCTACGAGCAGTACTTC
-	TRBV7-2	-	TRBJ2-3	CASSLRANLLLSTDTQYF	TGTGCCAGCAGCTTAAGAGCCAACTTGCTCCTGAGCACAGATACGCAGTATTTT
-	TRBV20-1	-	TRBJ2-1	CSASSTGYSGPYNEQFF	TGCAGTGCTAGTAGTACCGGGTACAGCGGCCCCTACAATGAGCAGTTCTTC
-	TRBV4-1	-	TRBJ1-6	CASSQDPDALHF	TGCGCCAGCAGCCAAGATCCTGATGCCCTCCACTTT
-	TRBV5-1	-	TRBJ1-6	CASSLRGEGWSPLHF	TGCGCCAGCAGCCTACGGGGTGAGGGATGGTCACCCCTCCACTTT
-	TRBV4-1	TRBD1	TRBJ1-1	CASSLRTGANTEAFF	TGCGCCAGCAGCCTGAGGACAGGGGCTAACACTGAAGCTTTCTTT
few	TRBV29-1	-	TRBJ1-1	CSVVGPLNTEAFF	TGCAGCGTTGTGGGACCCCTGAACACTGAAGCTTTCTTT